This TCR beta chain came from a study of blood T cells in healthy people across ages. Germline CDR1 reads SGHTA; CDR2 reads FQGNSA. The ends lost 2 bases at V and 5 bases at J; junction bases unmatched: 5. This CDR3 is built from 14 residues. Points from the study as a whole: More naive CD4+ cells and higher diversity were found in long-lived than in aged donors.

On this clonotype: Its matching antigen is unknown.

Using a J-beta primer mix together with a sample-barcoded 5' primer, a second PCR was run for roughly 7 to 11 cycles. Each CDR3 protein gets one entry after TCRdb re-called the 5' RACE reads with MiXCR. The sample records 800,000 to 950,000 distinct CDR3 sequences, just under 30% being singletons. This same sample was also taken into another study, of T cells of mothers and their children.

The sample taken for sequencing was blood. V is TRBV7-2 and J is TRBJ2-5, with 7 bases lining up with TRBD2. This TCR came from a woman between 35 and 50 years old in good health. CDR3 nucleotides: TGTGCCAGCAGCTTAAGCGGGGCATGGGAGACCCAGTACTTC. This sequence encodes CASSLSGAWETQYF.